The entry below describes one T cell receptor beta chain. What it recognizes is unknown. The V gene's germline CDR1 is MNHEY and CDR2 SMNVEV (reference sequence). V lost 6 bases, J lost 4 bases, and 9 bases stayed unmatched. This CDR3 contains 14 residues. The sample is drawn from a study of graft-versus-host responses after intestinal transplantation. Across the whole study: Each patient got anti-thymocyte globulin induction, then tacrolimus and steroids for around three years.

Libraries were prepared by immunoSEQ multiplex PCR; TCRdb keeps only in-frame clonotypes and omits some of them. The sample lists approximately 86,000 clones, around 92% seen once, with roughly 0.1% in the top ten. The study's findings and limits: Early post-transplant declines in HvG were associated with peak levels of circulating GvH clones. Elevated graft-versus-host to host-versus-graft clonal ratios in allografts were recorded for patients with graft-donor T cell macrochimerism.

Source: unstimulated CD4+ T cells sorted from spleen or lymph node cells, taken before intestinal transplant. This clonotype was obtained from a human donor who received an intestinal transplant. The chain has TRBV27 and TRBJ2-7; TRBD1 aligns across 7 bases. The CDR3 protein is CASSRNRGGYEQYF. The CDR3 DNA reads TGTGCCAGCAGCCGGAACAGGGGCGGGTACGAGCAGTACTTC.